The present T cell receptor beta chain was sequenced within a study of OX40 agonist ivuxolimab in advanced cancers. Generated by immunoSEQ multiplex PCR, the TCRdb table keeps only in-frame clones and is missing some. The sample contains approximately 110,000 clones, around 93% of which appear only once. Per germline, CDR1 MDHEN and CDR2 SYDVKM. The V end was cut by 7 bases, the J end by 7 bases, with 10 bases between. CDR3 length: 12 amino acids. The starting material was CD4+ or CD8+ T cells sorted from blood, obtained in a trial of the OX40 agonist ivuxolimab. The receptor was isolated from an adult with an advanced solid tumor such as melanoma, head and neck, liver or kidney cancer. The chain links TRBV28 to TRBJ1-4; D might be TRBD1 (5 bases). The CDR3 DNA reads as TGTGCCAGCACCAGGGAGCTTGAAAAACTGTTTTTT. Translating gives CASTRELEKLFF.